The clone carrying this T cell receptor (beta chain) occurred a few times. As yet, its antigen is unknown. The data originate from a study of early T cells in non-severe SARS-CoV-2 infection. About the research overall: Unsorted whole blood bulk RNA was sequenced, with unpaired chains. Study-wide findings and caveats: VDJdb matches were skewed toward anti-spike CD8 T cell responses.

Separate cDNA molecules each had unique molecular identifiers attached to them. Using its own MiXCR run on the 5' RACE reads, TCRdb lists one record per CDR3 protein. The table has about 64,000 distinct CDR3 sequences, around 12% seen once; the top ten hold about 1.3%. Germline V lookup: CDR1 LNHNV, CDR2 YYDKDF (reference sequence). This CDR3 region has 13 residues. V was cut by 0 bases and J by 4 bases, with 6 bases left in between. The clonotype comes from an adult who was a healthcare worker with PCR-confirmed SARS-CoV-2 infection or an uninfected control (not recorded which). The chain has TRBV15 and TRBJ1-2; D call uncertain. The material was whole blood, obtained at baseline. DNA for the CDR3: TGTGCCACCAGCAGAGATTGGGCCTATGGCTACACCTTC. Its translation: CATSRDWAYGYTF. The full variable domain, completed using reference TRBV15 and TRBJ1-2, is DAMVIQNPRYQVTQFGKPVTLSCSQTLNHNVMYWYQQKSSQAPKLLFHYYDKDFNNEADTPDNFQSRRPNTSFCFLDIRSPGLGDTAMYLCATSRDWAYGYTFGSGTRLTVV.